Given below is one T cell receptor (beta chain) in context. This specimen comes from a study of blood T cell repertoires in COVID-19. The wider study: The study drew acute and convalescent COVID-19 samples from the United States, Italy and Spain.

The CDR3 covers 15 residues. Using immunoSEQ multiplex PCR, the repertoire was profiled, and TCRdb retains in-frame clones only, with some absent. The sample holds 200,000 to 300,000 clones; 75% to 95% are singletons and the top ten take just over 2.5%. This sequence originates from a person aged 18-35 years with COVID-19, enrolled during active disease. The source material was peripheral blood. The chain has TRBV21-1 and TRBJ2-7; the D call of TRBD2 is as the table states it, not checked on the DNA. TRBV21-1 is annotated as a pseudogene. CDR3 coding DNA: TGTGCCAGCAGCAAATTAGCGGGAGGCTTGTACGAGCAGTACTTC. Protein: CASSKLAGGLYEQYF.